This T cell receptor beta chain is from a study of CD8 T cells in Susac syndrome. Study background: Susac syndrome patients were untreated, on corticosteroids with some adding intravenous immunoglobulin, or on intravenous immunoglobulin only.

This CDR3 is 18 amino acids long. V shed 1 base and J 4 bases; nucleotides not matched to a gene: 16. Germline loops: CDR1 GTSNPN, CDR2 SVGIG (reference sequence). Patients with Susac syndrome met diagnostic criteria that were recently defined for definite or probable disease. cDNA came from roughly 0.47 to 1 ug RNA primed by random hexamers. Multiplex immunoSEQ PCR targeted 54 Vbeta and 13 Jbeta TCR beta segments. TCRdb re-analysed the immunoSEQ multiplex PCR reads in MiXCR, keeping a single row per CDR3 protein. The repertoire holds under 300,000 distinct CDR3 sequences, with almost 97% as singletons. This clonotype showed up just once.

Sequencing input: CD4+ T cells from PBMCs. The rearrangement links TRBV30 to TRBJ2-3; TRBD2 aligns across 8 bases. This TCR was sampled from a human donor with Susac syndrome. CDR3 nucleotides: TGTGCCTGGAGTGAGTGGCTAGCGGGCCCGGAGGGTCCAGATACGCAGTATTTT. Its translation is CAWSEWLAGPEGPDTQYF.